One and the same sample provided the 16 T cell receptor beta chains below, sequenced in a study of blood T cells in healthy people across ages. A J-beta primer mix and a sample-barcoded 5' primer were used in a second PCR of roughly 6 to 12 cycles. TCRdb re-called the 5' RACE reads through MiXCR, storing one row per CDR3 protein. The data show over 1.5 million distinct CDR3 sequences, about 50% seen once. What was sequenced was blood. These receptors all come from a woman aged 40 to 50 in good health.

CDR3 sequence reads: CSASLAGGLTDTQYF. The CDR3 nucleotides read TGCAGTGCTAGCCTAGCGGGGGGGCTAACAGATACGCAGTATTTT. The chain couples TRBV20-1 to TRBJ2-3; 12 nucleotides match TRBD2. The CDR3 spans 15 residues. Germline V gives CDR1 DFQATT, CDR2 SNEGSKA (reference sequence). V shed 3 bases and J 3 bases; nucleotides not matched to a gene: 4.

The gene calls are TRBV7-2 and TRBJ2-1; TRBD2 matches at 9 bases. The germline V gene has CDR1 SGHTA and CDR2 FQGNSA. This CDR3 is 16 amino acids long. The V gene end was trimmed by 2 bases and the J gene end by 3 bases; junction bases not matched to a gene: 5. The CDR3 sequence is CASSLRLAGNYNEQFF. DNA for the CDR3: TGTGCCAGCAGCTTACGGCTAGCGGGGAACTACAATGAGCAGTTCTTC. Variable domain in full (rest from reference TRBV7-2 and TRBJ2-1): GAGVSQSPSNKVTEKGKDVELRCDPISGHTALYWYRQSLGQGLEFLIYFQGNSAPDKSGLPSDRFSAERTGGSVSTLTIQRTQQEDSAVYLCASSLRLAGNYNEQFFGPGTRLTVL.

This chain uses TRBV20-1 with TRBJ2-7; TRBD2 matches at 16 bases. The CDR3 runs 18 residues. V dropped 1 base and J dropped 4; count of bases not matched to a gene: 10. Germline lookup yields CDR1 DFQATT and CDR2 SNEGSKA (reference sequence). CDR3 nucleotide sequence: TGCAGTGCTAGAGTATCTGGGACTAGCGGGGGGGCCCTGTACGAGCAGTACTTC. It translates to CSARVSGTSGGALYEQYF.

In this sample, this clonotype turned up once. The rearrangement uses TRBV4-3 and TRBJ2-7; no firm D call. The DNA end is more similar to TRBJ2-5, so the J call may be wrong. The CDR3 spans 14 residues. Germline V CDR1 and CDR2: LGHNA, YSLEER. The CDR3, as DNA: TGCGCCAGCAGCCAAAAATGGCCTTTAGAGACCCAGTACTTC. It encodes CASSQKWPLETQYF.

The genes are TRBV9 and TRBJ2-7, with TRBD1 identical over 9 bases. Trimming took 3 bases from V and 7 from J; bases not matched to a gene: 11. The CDR3 length is 15 residues. CDR1 is SGDLS, CDR2 YYNGEE, per germline. Here the CDR3 DNA reads TGTGCCAGCAGCGATCGGACAGGGGTGTTGGATGAGCAGTACTTC. Translation gives CASSDRTGVLDEQYF.

The chain carries TRBV7-9 and TRBJ1-3; D is unclear. Germline V gene sequence: CDR1 SEHNR, CDR2 FQNEAQ (reference sequence). V was clipped by 1 base and J by 0 bases, with 10 bases between them. The CDR3 spans 16 residues. Here the CDR3 DNA reads TGTGCCAGCAGCTTAGAGGGCAGCAGCTCTGGAAACACCATATATTTT. This translates into CASSLEGSSSGNTIYF.

The V gene is TRBV20-1, the J gene TRBJ2-1, with D perhaps matching TRBD2 (5 bases). This CDR3 contains 14 residues. The ends were cut back, 6 bases at V and 4 bases at J, with 16 bases in the middle. In germline, CDR1 is DFQATT, CDR2 SNEGSKA (reference sequence). The CDR3 nucleotides are TGCAGTGCCCCCGACGAAAGAGGGTACAATGAGCAGTTCTTC. It codes for CSAPDERGYNEQFF.

This chain connects TRBV28 to TRBJ2-7, with 8 bases that match TRBD2. From germline, CDR1 is MDHEN and CDR2 SYDVKM. There are 14 residues in the CDR3. V dropped 3 bases and J dropped 7; count of bases not matched to a gene: 8. The CDR3, as DNA: TGTGCCAGCAGTTTTCGGGGGGGCCGGCGGGAGCAGTACTTC. It specifies CASSFRGGRREQYF.

This rearrangement joins TRBV9 to TRBJ1-5; no definite D call. From germline, CDR1 is SGDLS and CDR2 YYNGEE. This CDR3 comprises 14 residues. Deletions cut 4 bases from V and 2 bases from J, with 10 bases between. In DNA, the CDR3 is TGTGCCAGCAGCCCCTCGTGGGGCAATCAGCCCCAGCATTTT. Protein: CASSPSWGNQPQHF.

The sample holds one count of this clonotype. This chain joins TRBV19 and TRBJ2-1; TRBD2 might be the D (5 bases). This CDR3 contains 15 residues. V shed 5 bases and J shed 6 bases, with 17 bases lying between them. Germline-derived CDR1 and CDR2 are LNHDA and SQIVND (reference sequence). Here the CDR3 reads CASSSEFGGRNEQFF. CDR3 nucleotide sequence: TGTGCCAGTAGTTCCGAATTCGGAGGTCGCAATGAGCAGTTCTTC.

This clonotype has only a few counts. Possible read error: a much larger clone is one base away. The chain joins TRBV9 to TRBJ2-5, with a tentative D call TRBD2 (5 bases). The V gene's germline CDR1 is SGDLS and CDR2 YYNGEE. V was pared by 2 bases and J by 11 bases, with 19 bases between. The CDR3 runs 14 residues. The CDR3 DNA is TGTGCCAGCAGCGTCCCGGACTCCTACAATGAGCAGTACTTC. Protein sequence: CASSVPDSYNEQYF.

On this clonotype itself: At one boundary the junction diverges from the germline segment, which might be a read error. The CDR3 DNA reads as TGTGCTAGCAGCCCCTCTCGAAGACCTACTCGGTTTTTCGGTGGCTACACCTTC. It translates to CASSPSRRPTRFFGGYTF. This chain connects TRBV7-7 to TRBJ1-2; no clear D gene. Per germline, CDR1 SSHAT and CDR2 FNYEAQ (reference sequence). The CDR3 extends over 18 amino acids.

The chain recombines TRBV28 with TRBJ2-3; D gene uncertain. This CDR3 has 17 residues. Trimming took 3 bases from V and 1 from J, leaving 17 bases between them. Per germline, CDR1 MDHEN and CDR2 SYDVKM. This chain's CDR3 is CASSFGTSPPRTDTQYF. As DNA, the CDR3 is TGTGCCAGCAGTTTTGGAACGAGCCCTCCTCGCACAGATACGCAGTATTTT. Filled out from reference TRBV28 and TRBJ2-3, the complete variable domain reads DVKVTQSSRYLVKRTGEKVFLECVQDMDHENMFWYRQDPGLGLRLIYFSYDVKMKEKGDIPEGYSVSREKKERFSLILESASTNQTSMYLCASSFGTSPPRTDTQYFGPGTRLTVL.

The sample holds one count of this clonotype. V is TRBV7-9 and J is TRBJ1-5; D unclear. Trimming pared 5 bases from V and 6 bases from J, leaving 14 bases between. CDR3 size: 14 residues. Germline V gives CDR1 SEHNR, CDR2 FQNEAQ (reference sequence). This CDR3 is CASSPSSGSQPQHF. CDR3 coding DNA: TGTGCCAGCAGCCCTAGCTCCGGCAGTCAGCCCCAGCATTTT.

This rearrangement joins TRBV6-5 to TRBJ1-2, with a possible D match to TRBD1 (5 bases). Germline loops: CDR1 MNHEY, CDR2 SVGAGI. The CDR3 is 15 residues long. The V gene lost 6 bases and the J gene lost 5 bases, with 19 bases spanning the gap. The CDR3 sequence: CASSPGWGAGYGYTF. In DNA, the CDR3 is TGTGCCAGCAGCCCCGGTTGGGGCGCGGGTTATGGCTACACCTTC.

This chain connects TRBV13 to TRBJ2-1; D is possibly TRBD2 (5 bases). The V gene lost 5 bases and the J gene lost 10 bases, with 15 bases spanning the gap. CDR1 and CDR2 from the germline V gene are PRHDT and FYEKMQ (reference sequence). The CDR3 length is 13 residues. The CDR3 here is CASSVATADEQFF. The CDR3 coding sequence is TGTGCCAGCAGCGTAGCGACCGCGGACGAGCAGTTCTTC.